This passage covers 10 T cell receptor beta chains from one sample sequenced in a study of T cells in Graves' hyperthyroidism and ophthalmopathy. RNA transcripts yielded amplified TCR beta CDR3 regions. RT-PCR in the first round (using the HTBI primer set) targeted the TCR CDR3. TCRdb ran MiXCR on the multiplex PCR reads and lists one entry per CDR3 protein. The sample holds nearly 600,000 distinct CDR3 sequences, approximately 14% seen once. Sample: blood. All receptors come from a woman under 40 with Graves' hyperthyroidism that later progressed to Graves' ophthalmopathy.

This clonotype was picked up many times. The chain combines TRBV9 with TRBJ2-5; D might be TRBD1 or TRBD2, each matching 5 bases. Trimming stripped 7 bases from V and 0 bases from J, with 13 bases between. Germline loops: CDR1 SGDLS, CDR2 YYNGEE. This CDR3 is 14 amino acids long. In DNA form, the CDR3 reads TGTGCCAGCGGGATAGGGACCGACCAAGAGACCCAGTACTTC. It specifies CASGIGTDQETQYF.

This clonotype has ten or more counts. The gene calls are TRBV18 and TRBJ1-5; 9 nucleotides agree with TRBD1. The CDR3 is 15 residues long. Per the germline V gene, CDR1 is KGHSH and CDR2 is LQKENI. V was pared by 3 bases and J by 6 bases, with 6 bases of the junction left unmatched. CDR3 bases: TGTGCCAGCTCACCGGGACAGGGCTCAGGTCAGCCCCAGCATTTT. It translates to CASSPGQGSGQPQHF.

This clonotype was detected ten times or more. This rearrangement joins TRBV6-2 or TRBV6-3 to TRBJ2-3; D is possibly TRBD2 (6 bases). The germline gives CDR1 MNHEY, CDR2 SVGEGT. The V gene lost 2 bases and the J gene lost 6 bases, with 27 bases spanning the gap. This CDR3 is built from 19 residues. CDR3 sequence: CASSYANTLRLGGTDTQYF. The CDR3 DNA is TGTGCCAGCAGTTACGCCAACACGTTGAGACTAGGAGGAACCGATACGCAGTATTTT.

This clonotype was observed many times. The V and J genes are TRBV7-2 and TRBJ1-4; TRBD1 agrees at 8 bases. V lost 6 bases and J lost 7; bases outside the gene matches: 7. The CDR3 totals 14 residues. From germline, CDR1 is SGHTA and CDR2 FQGNSA. The DNA of the CDR3 is TGTGCCAGCAGGTTAACAGGGGGAGGTGAAAAACTGTTTTTT. Its protein product is CASRLTGGGEKLFF. Supplemented by reference TRBV7-2 and TRBJ1-4, the full variable domain reads GAGVSQSPSNKVTEKGKDVELRCDPISGHTALYWYRQSLGQGLEFLIYFQGNSAPDKSGLPSDRFSAERTGGSVSTLTIQRTQQEDSAVYLCASRLTGGGEKLFFGSGTQLSVL.

On this clonotype: This may arise from a read error, as a much more abundant clone is one base away. V and J are TRBV3-1 and TRBJ2-7, with a possible D match to TRBD1 (6 bases). The CDR3 covers 13 residues. Trimming left V 1 base short and J 6 bases short, with 10 bases between. Germline V CDR1 and CDR2: LGHDT, YNNKEL (reference sequence). As DNA, the CDR3 is TGTGCCAGCAGCCAAGCACAGGGCTCCGAGCAGTACTTC. Translation: CASSQAQGSEQYF.

Concerning this clonotype: A much larger clone lies one base from this, so it may be a read error. The CDR3 region has the DNA TGTGCCAGCTCACGACCGGGTAGTGTGGCGTGGGAGCAGTACTTC. Translated, it gives CASSRPGSVAWEQYF. The chain links TRBV18 to TRBJ2-7; D gene unclear. The CDR3 contains 15 residues. Per germline, CDR1 KGHSH and CDR2 LQKENI. V lost 4 bases, J lost 7 bases, and 20 bases lay in between.

This chain links TRBV6-5 with TRBJ1-2; D perhaps matches TRBD1 (5 bases). The germline V gene has CDR1 MNHEY and CDR2 SVGAGI. With 4 bases removed from V and 4 bases from J, the gap between germline ends came to 16 bases. The CDR3 extends over 15 amino acids. This chain's CDR3 is CASSSTGTDLYGYTF. CDR3 coding DNA: TGTGCCAGCAGTTCGACCGGGACGGACCTCTATGGCTACACCTTC.

This sequence joins TRBV10-3 and TRBJ2-2, with 7 bases identical to TRBD1. Germline V gives CDR1 ENHRY, CDR2 SYGVKD. This CDR3 spans 15 amino acids. V lost 10 bases and J lost 2; bases outside the gene matches: 10. This CDR3 is CATTPGQPNTGELFF. The CDR3 DNA sequence: TGTGCCACCACTCCGGGACAGCCAAACACCGGGGAGCTGTTTTTT.

Concerning this clonotype: This could be a read error, since a much larger clone is one nucleotide away. The J gene is TRBJ2-3, the V gene TRBV5-4, with D possibly TRBD2 on 5 matching bases. The CDR3 covers 18 residues. V was shortened by 3 bases and J by 1 base, with 21 bases between the two germline ends. Germline assignment: CDR1 SGHNT and CDR2 YYREEE (reference sequence). As DNA, the CDR3 is TGTGCCAGCAGCTCGGCCGTGTTCGAGGGAAGAGGCACAGATACGCAGTATTTT. This codes for CASSSAVFEGRGTDTQYF. The complete variable domain, with remaining parts taken from reference TRBV5-4 and TRBJ2-3, reads ETGVTQSPTHLIKTRGQQVTLRCSSQSGHNTVSWYQQALGQGPQFIFQYYREEENGRGNFPPRFSGLQFPNYSSELNVNALELDDSALYLCASSSAVFEGRGTDTQYFGPGTRLTVL.

The chain is built from TRBV18 and TRBJ2-5; no clear D gene. This CDR3 spans 13 amino acids. Trimming removed 6 bases at V and 5 bases at J, with 13 bases between. The germline V gene encodes CDR1 KGHSH and CDR2 LQKENI. CDR3 sequence (DNA): TGTGCCAGCTCCCCGGAGCGATATGAGACCCAGTACTTC. Translating gives CASSPERYETQYF. Full variable domain (remainder filled in from reference TRBV18 and TRBJ2-5): NAGVMQNPRHLVRRRGQEARLRCSPMKGHSHVYWYRQLPEEGLKFMVYLQKENIIDESGMPKERFSAEFPKEGPSILRIQQVVRGDSAAYFCASSPERYETQYFGPGTRLLVL.